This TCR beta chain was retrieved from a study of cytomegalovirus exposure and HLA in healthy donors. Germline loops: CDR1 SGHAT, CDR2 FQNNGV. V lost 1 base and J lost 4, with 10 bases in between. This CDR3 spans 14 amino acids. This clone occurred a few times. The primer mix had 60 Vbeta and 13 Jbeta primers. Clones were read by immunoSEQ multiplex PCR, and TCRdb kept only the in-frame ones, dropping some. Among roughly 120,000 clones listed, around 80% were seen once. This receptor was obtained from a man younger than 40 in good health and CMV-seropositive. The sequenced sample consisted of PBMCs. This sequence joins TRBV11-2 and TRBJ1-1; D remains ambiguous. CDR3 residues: CASSLVPRGTEAFF. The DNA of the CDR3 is TGTGCCAGCAGCTTAGTCCCTCGGGGCACTGAAGCTTTCTTT.